These T cell receptor beta chains were read from a single sample in a study of T cells in Graves' hyperthyroidism and ophthalmopathy. TCRdb fed the multiplex PCR reads into MiXCR, producing one record per CDR3 protein. The top ten hold roughly a tenth of the sample, which has about 98,000 distinct CDR3 sequences, 35% to 45% seen once. The sequencing sample was made of peripheral blood or thyroid tissue (not recorded which). The receptors derive from a woman aged 25 to 39 with Graves' hyperthyroidism. CDR3s include the opening cysteine and the closing phenylalanine or tryptophan. D genes are given only for firm matches. Size is omitted from some rows. Given values are once, few, many or a class for expanded clones.

clone_size: many; d_call: .; v_call: TRBV28; j_call: TRBJ1-6; cdr3_aa: CASKTKGFRLNSPLHF; cdr3_nt: TGTGCCAGCAAGACAAAGGGTTTCCGGCTTAATTCACCCCTCCACTTT
clone_size: many; d_call: .; v_call: TRBV28; j_call: TRBJ1-2; cdr3_aa: CAINERAYGYTF; cdr3_nt: TGTGCCATTAACGAGCGGGCCTATGGCTACACCTTC
clone_size: .; d_call: TRBD1; v_call: TRBV7-6; j_call: TRBJ1-2; cdr3_aa: CASSQTPGQGDYGYTF; cdr3_nt: TGTGCCAGCAGTCAGACGCCGGGACAGGGAGACTATGGCTACACCTTC
clone_size: .; d_call: TRBD1; v_call: TRBV15; j_call: TRBJ1-5; cdr3_aa: CATGGALSGQWDQPQHF; cdr3_nt: TGTGCCACCGGCGGAGCACTGTCGGGACAGTGGGATCAGCCCCAGCATTTT
clone_size: .; d_call: .; v_call: TRBV2; j_call: TRBJ1-4; cdr3_aa: CASRFQTTVYNEKLFF; cdr3_nt: TGTGCCAGCAGATTCCAGACGACAGTGTACAATGAAAAACTGTTTTTT
clone_size: many; d_call: .; v_call: TRBV7-2; j_call: TRBJ2-7; cdr3_aa: CASSLDGVEGGFYEQYF; cdr3_nt: TGTGCCAGCAGCTTAGATGGCGTGGAGGGCGGATTCTACGAGCAGTACTTC
clone_size: .; d_call: .; v_call: TRBV20-1; j_call: TRBJ2-6; cdr3_aa: CSALVGRGRLGANVLTF; cdr3_nt: TGCAGTGCCCTGGTGGGGCGGGGACGCCTGGGGGCCAACGTCCTGACTTTC
clone_size: .; d_call: TRBD1; v_call: TRBV5-1; j_call: TRBJ1-1; cdr3_aa: CASSQGTGRTEAFF; cdr3_nt: TGCGCCAGCAGCCAAGGGACAGGGAGGACTGAAGCTTTCTTT
clone_size: .; d_call: TRBD2; v_call: TRBV7-6; j_call: TRBJ2-5; cdr3_aa: CASSFAGRAPETQYF; cdr3_nt: TGTGCCAGCAGCTTCGCGGGGAGGGCCCCAGAGACCCAGTACTTC
clone_size: .; d_call: TRBD1; v_call: TRBV10-3; j_call: TRBJ2-7; cdr3_aa: CAISESGQGNYYEQYF; cdr3_nt: TGTGCCATCAGTGAGTCGGGACAGGGAAACTACTACGAGCAGTACTTC
clone_size: many; d_call: .; v_call: TRBV13; j_call: TRBJ1-4; cdr3_aa: CASSQGLEEKLFF; cdr3_nt: TGTGCCAGCAGCCAGGGACTTGAAGAAAAACTGTTTTTT
clone_size: .; d_call: TRBD1; v_call: TRBV2; j_call: TRBJ1-1; cdr3_aa: CASRRTGGDEAFF; cdr3_nt: TGTGCCAGCAGAAGGACAGGGGGTGATGAAGCTTTCTTT
clone_size: many; d_call: .; v_call: TRBV6-1; j_call: TRBJ1-5; cdr3_aa: CASSELLRNQPQHF; cdr3_nt: TGTGCCAGCAGTGAATTACTGAGGAATCAGCCCCAGCATTTT
clone_size: .; d_call: TRBD1; v_call: TRBV20-1; j_call: TRBJ1-4; cdr3_aa: CSARDKDRAWTNEKLFF; cdr3_nt: TGCAGTGCTAGAGATAAAGACAGGGCTTGGACTAATGAAAAGCTGTTTTTT
clone_size: many; d_call: .; v_call: TRBV10-3; j_call: TRBJ2-7; cdr3_aa: CAIMSSASSYEQYF; cdr3_nt: TGTGCCATCATGTCTAGCGCCAGCTCCTACGAGCAGTACTTC